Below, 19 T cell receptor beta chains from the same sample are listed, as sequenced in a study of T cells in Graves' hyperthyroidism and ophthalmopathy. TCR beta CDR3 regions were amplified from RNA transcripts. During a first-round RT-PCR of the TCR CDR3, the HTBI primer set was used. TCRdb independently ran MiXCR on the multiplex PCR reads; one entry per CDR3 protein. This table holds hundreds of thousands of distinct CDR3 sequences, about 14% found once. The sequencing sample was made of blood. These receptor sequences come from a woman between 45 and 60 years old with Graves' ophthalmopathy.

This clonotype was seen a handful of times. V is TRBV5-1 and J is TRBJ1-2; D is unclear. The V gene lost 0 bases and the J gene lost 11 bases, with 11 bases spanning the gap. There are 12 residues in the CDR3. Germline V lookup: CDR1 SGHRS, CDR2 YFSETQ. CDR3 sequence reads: CASSLDRRSYTF. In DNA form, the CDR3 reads TGCGCCAGCAGCTTGGATCGGCGTAGTTACACCTTC.

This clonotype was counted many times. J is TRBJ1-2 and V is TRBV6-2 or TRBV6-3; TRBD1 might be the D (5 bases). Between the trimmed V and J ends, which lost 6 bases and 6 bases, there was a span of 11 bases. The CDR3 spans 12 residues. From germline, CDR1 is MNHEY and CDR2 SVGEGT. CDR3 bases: TGTGCCAGCAGGAGGACACCCGATGGCTACACCTTC. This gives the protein CASRRTPDGYTF.

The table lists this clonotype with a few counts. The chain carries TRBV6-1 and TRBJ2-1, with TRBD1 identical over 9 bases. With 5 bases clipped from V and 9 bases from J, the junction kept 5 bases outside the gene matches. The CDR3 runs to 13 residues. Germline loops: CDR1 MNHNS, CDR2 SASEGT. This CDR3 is CASSLDRGVEQFF. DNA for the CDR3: TGTGCCAGCAGTCTGGACAGGGGCGTTGAGCAGTTCTTC.

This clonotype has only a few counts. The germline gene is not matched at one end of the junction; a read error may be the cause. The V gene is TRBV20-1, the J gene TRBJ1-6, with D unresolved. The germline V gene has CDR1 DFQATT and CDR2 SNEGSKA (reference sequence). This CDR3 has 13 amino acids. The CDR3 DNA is TGCAGTGCTAGTGGCGGAGTCGACTCACTCCTCCACTTT. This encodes CSASGGVDSLLHF.

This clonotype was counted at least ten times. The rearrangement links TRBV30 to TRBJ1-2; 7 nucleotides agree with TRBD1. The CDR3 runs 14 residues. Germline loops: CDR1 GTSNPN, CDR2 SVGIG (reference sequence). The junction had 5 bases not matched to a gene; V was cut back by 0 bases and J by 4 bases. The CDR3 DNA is TGTGCCTGGAGTGTAATAGGGACAGTCTATGGCTACACCTTC. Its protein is CAWSVIGTVYGYTF.

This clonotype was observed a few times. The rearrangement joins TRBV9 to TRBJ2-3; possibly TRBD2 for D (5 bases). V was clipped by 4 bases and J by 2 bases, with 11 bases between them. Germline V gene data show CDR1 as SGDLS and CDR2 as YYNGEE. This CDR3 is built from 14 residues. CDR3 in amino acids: CASSSLASTDTQYF. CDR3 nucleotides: TGTGCCAGCAGCAGTCTAGCCTCCACAGATACGCAGTATTTT.

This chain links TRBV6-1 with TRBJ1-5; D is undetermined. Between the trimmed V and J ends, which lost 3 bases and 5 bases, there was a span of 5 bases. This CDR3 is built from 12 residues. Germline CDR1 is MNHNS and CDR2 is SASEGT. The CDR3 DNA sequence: TGTGCCAGCAGTGACTGGGATCAGCCCCAGCATTTT. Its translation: CASSDWDQPQHF.

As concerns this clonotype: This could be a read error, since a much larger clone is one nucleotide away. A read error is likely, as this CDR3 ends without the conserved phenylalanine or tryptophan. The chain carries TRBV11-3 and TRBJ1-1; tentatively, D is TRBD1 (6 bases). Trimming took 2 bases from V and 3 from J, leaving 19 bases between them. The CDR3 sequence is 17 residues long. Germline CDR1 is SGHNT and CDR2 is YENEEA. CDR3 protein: CASSLSLGGDGYTEAFL. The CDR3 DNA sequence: TGTGCCAGCAGCTTATCCCTAGGGGGAGATGGGTACACTGAAGCTTTCCTT.

The CDR3 loop reads CASTPSGPGANVLTF. In nucleotides, the CDR3 is TGTGCCAGCACCCCATCGGGACCTGGGGCCAACGTCCTGACTTTC. V gene TRBV7-9 combines with J gene TRBJ2-6; D could derive from TRBD1 or TRBD2 (5 bases each). The V gene's germline CDR1 is SEHNR and CDR2 FQNEAQ (reference sequence). The CDR3 is 15 residues long. Trimming took 7 bases from V and 2 from J, leaving 12 bases between them.

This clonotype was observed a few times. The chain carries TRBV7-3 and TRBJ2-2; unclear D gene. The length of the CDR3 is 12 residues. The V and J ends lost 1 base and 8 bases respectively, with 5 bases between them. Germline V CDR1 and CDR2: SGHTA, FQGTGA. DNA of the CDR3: TGTGCCAGCAGCTTAATGGGTGGGGAGCTGTTTTTT. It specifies CASSLMGGELFF.

The CDR3 sequence is CASSQDQTSGDGAETQYF. The CDR3 nucleotides read TGTGCCAGCAGCCAAGATCAGACTAGCGGGGACGGGGCGGAGACCCAGTACTTC. V usage is TRBV3-1 and J usage is TRBJ2-5; TRBD2 matches at 11 bases. Germline V gene lookup returns CDR1 LGHDT and CDR2 YNNKEL (reference sequence). The CDR3 loop spans 18 amino acids. With V trimmed by 0 bases and J by 5 bases, 11 bases remained unmatched.

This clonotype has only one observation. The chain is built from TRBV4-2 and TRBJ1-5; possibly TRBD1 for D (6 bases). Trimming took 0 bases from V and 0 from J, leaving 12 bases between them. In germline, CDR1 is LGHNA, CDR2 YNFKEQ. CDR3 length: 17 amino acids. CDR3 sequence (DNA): TGTGCCAGCAGCCAAGACACCGGGACAACTAGCAATCAGCCCCAGCATTTT. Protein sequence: CASSQDTGTTSNQPQHF.

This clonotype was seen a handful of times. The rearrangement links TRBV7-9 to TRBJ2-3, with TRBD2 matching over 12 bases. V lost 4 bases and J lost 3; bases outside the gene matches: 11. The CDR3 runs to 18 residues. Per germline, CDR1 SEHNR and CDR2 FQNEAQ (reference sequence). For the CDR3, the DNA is TGTGCCAGCAGCTACCCGACTAGCGGGAGAAAGGGGACAGATACGCAGTATTTT. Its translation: CASSYPTSGRKGTDTQYF.

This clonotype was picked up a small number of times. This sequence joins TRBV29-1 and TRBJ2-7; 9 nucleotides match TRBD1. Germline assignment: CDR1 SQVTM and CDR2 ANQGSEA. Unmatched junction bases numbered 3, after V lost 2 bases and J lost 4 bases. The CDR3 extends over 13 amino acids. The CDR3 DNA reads TGCAGCGTTGAATGGGGACAGGGTTACGAGCAGTACTTC. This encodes CSVEWGQGYEQYF.

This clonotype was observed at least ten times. The CDR3 spells CASSPRRQLNTEAFF. The CDR3 nucleotides read TGTGCCAGCAGCCCTAGAAGGCAACTCAACACTGAAGCTTTCTTT. The rearrangement joins TRBV3-1 to TRBJ1-1, with D unresolved. V shed 4 bases and J shed 2 bases, with 14 bases lying between them. Germline values: CDR1 LGHDT, CDR2 YNNKEL (reference sequence). The CDR3 is made up of 15 amino acids.

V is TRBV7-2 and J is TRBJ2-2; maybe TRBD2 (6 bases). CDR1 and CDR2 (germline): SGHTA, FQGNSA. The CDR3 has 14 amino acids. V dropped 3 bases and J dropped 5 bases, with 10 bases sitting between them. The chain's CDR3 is CASSFPGLTGELFF. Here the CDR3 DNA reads TGTGCCAGCAGCTTCCCGGGACTGACCGGGGAGCTGTTTTTT.

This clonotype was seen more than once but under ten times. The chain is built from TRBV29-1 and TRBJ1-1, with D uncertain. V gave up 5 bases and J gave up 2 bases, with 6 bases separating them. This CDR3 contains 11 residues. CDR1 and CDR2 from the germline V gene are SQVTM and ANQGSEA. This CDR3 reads CSVSANTEAFF. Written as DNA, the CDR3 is TGCAGCGTTTCGGCAAACACTGAAGCTTTCTTT.

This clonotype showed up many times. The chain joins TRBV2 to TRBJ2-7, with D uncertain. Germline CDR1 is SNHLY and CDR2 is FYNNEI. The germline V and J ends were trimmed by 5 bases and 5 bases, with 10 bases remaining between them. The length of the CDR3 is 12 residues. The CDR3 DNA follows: TGTGCCAGCAGTATCGACCGAAACGAGCAGTACTTC. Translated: CASSIDRNEQYF.

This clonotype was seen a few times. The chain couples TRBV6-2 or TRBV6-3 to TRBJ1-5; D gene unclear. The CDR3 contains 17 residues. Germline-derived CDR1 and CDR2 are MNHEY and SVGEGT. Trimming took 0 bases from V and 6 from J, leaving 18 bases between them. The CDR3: CASSYSGKGILGQPQHF. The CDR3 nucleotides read TGTGCCAGCAGTTACTCCGGGAAAGGCATTCTCGGTCAGCCCCAGCATTTT.